These 17 T cell receptor beta chains came from one sample sequenced in a study of Ad26.COV2.S vaccination and SARS-CoV-2 variants. Indicated treatment: roughly 18 received Ad26.COV2.S at low or high dose, single or two shots; roughly five received placebo; per-sample allocation not given. Collection of samples fell on day 63 after the first vaccine or placebo injection. Profiled with immunoSEQ multiplex PCR; TCRdb holds only in-frame clones, not every one. This sample carries some 320,000 clones, about 85% of them seen once, and the ten largest clones take 2% to 2.5%. The sequencing here drew on peripheral blood, taken in a trial of Ad26.COV2.S vaccine versus placebo. Receptors were obtained from a person aged 18-65 years who received the Ad26.COV2.S COVID-19 vaccine or a placebo.

The chain recombines TRBV5-5 with TRBJ1-2; D unresolved. V gave up 0 bases and J gave up 10 bases, with 10 bases separating them. This CDR3 spans 12 amino acids. CDR1 and CDR2 from the germline V gene are SGHKS and YYEKEE (reference sequence). CDR3 sequence reads: CASSLALDVYTF. The CDR3 DNA is TGTGCCAGCAGCTTGGCGCTTGATGTCTACACCTTC. Supplemented by reference TRBV5-5 and TRBJ1-2, the full variable domain reads DAGVTQSPTHLIKTRGQQVTLRCSPISGHKSVSWYQQVLGQGPQFIFQYYEKEERGRGNFPDRFSARQFPNYSSELNVNALLLGDSALYLCASSLALDVYTFGSGTRLTVV.

DNA for the CDR3: TGTGCCATCAGTGAGCAAGGGCCCAAAAATGGTTACGAGCAGTACTTC. Translation: CAISEQGPKNGYEQYF. The chain uses TRBV10-3 and TRBJ2-7; D is unclear. Deletions cut 2 bases from V and 4 bases from J, with 18 bases between. Germline V CDR1 and CDR2: ENHRY, SYGVKD. The CDR3 extends over 16 amino acids.

V gene TRBV19 combines with J gene TRBJ1-2; D not certain. The CDR3 runs 12 residues. The germline CDR1 and CDR2 sequences are LNHDA and SQIVND (reference sequence). Trimming cost V 3 bases and J 6 bases, with 8 bases left between them. The CDR3 here is CASSMMYDGYTF. CDR3 nucleotide sequence: TGTGCCAGTAGTATGATGTACGATGGCTACACCTTC.

The chain is built from TRBV2 and TRBJ1-4; no reliable D call. The CDR3 length is 15 residues. The V gene lost 1 base and the J gene lost 5 bases, with 11 bases spanning the gap. CDR1 SNHLY and CDR2 FYNNEI come from the germline V gene. The CDR3 region is CASSEDIVGNEKLFF. The CDR3 DNA follows: TGTGCCAGCAGTGAAGATATAGTGGGGAATGAAAAACTGTTTTTT.

The chain is built from TRBV2 and TRBJ1-2; the D is unclear. The V gene's germline CDR1 is SNHLY and CDR2 FYNNEI. The V end lost 8 bases, the J end lost 4 bases, and 11 bases lay between the germline ends. This CDR3 contains 12 residues. CDR3 residues: CASLDPGYGYTF. CDR3 DNA: TGTGCCAGCCTGGACCCGGGCTATGGCTACACCTTC.

The gene calls are TRBV6-4 and TRBJ1-1, with 8 bases identical to TRBD1. This CDR3 contains 12 residues. Germline V lookup: CDR1 MRHNA, CDR2 SNTAGT. Trimming cost V 2 bases and J 12 bases; bases outside gene matches: 5. CDR3 DNA: TGTGCCAGCAGTGACGTGGACAGGGTACCTTTCTTT. Translating it yields CASSDVDRVPFF.

The chain carries TRBV27 and TRBJ2-7, with 8 bases aligning to TRBD1. The CDR3 length is 17 residues. With V trimmed by 3 bases and J by 6 bases, 16 bases remained unmatched. Germline V CDR1 and CDR2: MNHEY, SMNVEV (reference sequence). The CDR3 reads CASSLRPQGAGVSEQYF. CDR3 nucleotides: TGTGCCAGCAGTTTGCGCCCCCAGGGGGCTGGTGTAAGCGAGCAGTACTTC.

This chain's CDR3 is CSVVGQGALFGNTIYF. CDR3 bases: TGCAGCGTTGTAGGGCAGGGGGCGCTTTTTGGAAACACCATATATTTT. The V and J genes are TRBV29-1 and TRBJ1-3; 8 bases fit TRBD1. Germline V gene lookup returns CDR1 SQVTM and CDR2 ANQGSEA. V trimming: 4 bases; J trimming: 3 bases; junction bases outside the gene matches: 11. The CDR3 has 16 amino acids.

This rearrangement joins TRBV21-1 to TRBJ1-2; whether TRBD1, the table's D call, matches the DNA was not checked. TRBV21-1 is described as a pseudogene. There are 15 residues in the CDR3. CDR3 sequence reads: CASSKLGTGIYGYTF. The CDR3 nucleotides are TGTGCCAGCAGCAAACTGGGAACAGGGATCTATGGCTACACCTTC.

This clone was counted once. A junction boundary mismatches the germline segment, possibly from a read error. The rearrangement uses TRBV9 and TRBJ1-2; D perhaps matches TRBD1 (6 bases). CDR1 is SGDLS and CDR2 is YYNGEE in the germline V gene. This CDR3 has 11 residues. CDR3 loop: CASSRGGGYTF. For the CDR3, the DNA is TGCGCCAGCAGCCGAGGGGGGGGCTACACCTTC.

As for this clone: Other DNA variants within this sample encode the same CDR3. The rearrangement links TRBV5-1 to TRBJ2-7; TRBD1 might be the D (6 bases). V was shortened by 0 bases and J by 4 bases, with 8 bases between the two germline ends. Germline V lookup: CDR1 SGHRS, CDR2 YFSETQ. This CDR3 has 13 residues. The CDR3 loop is CASSLGDRYEQYF. CDR3 nucleotides: TGCGCCAGCAGCTTGGGTGACAGGTACGAGCAGTACTTC.

The chain couples TRBV27 to TRBJ2-7; weak D call: TRBD2 (5 bases). The CDR3 totals 13 residues. V shed 5 bases and J shed 1 base, with 9 bases lying between them. CDR1 and CDR2 (germline): MNHEY, SMNVEV (reference sequence). In DNA, the CDR3 is TGTGCCAGCAGTCCCCGAGGGTCCTACGAGCAGTACTTC. The encoded protein is CASSPRGSYEQYF.

J is TRBJ2-5 and V is TRBV6-5, with D tentatively TRBD2 (6 bases). V lost 0 bases and J lost 7, with 6 bases in between. Germline values: CDR1 MNHEY, CDR2 SVGAGI. This CDR3 comprises 12 residues. CDR3 DNA sequence: TGTGCCAGCAGTTACTCGGGGGGGACCCAGTACTTC. Amino acid sequence: CASSYSGGTQYF.

This clone appeared a single time. The chain couples TRBV5-4 to TRBJ1-4; the D gene is possibly TRBD1 (6 bases). The CDR3 runs to 15 residues. The ends were cut back, 7 bases at V and 11 bases at J, with 24 bases in the middle. CDR1 and CDR2 (germline): SGHNT, YYREEE (reference sequence). The CDR3 here is CASGTNEQGFGKLFF. CDR3 DNA sequence: TGTGCCAGCGGAACGAACGAACAGGGTTTTGGGAAACTGTTTTTT.

The J gene is TRBJ1-1, the V gene TRBV29-1; D perhaps matches TRBD1 (6 bases). The germline V gene has CDR1 SQVTM and CDR2 ANQGSEA. This CDR3 has 13 residues. Deletions cut 5 bases from V and 3 bases from J, with 13 bases between. Here the CDR3 reads CSVMTGEDTEAFF. CDR3 nucleotide sequence: TGCAGCGTTATGACAGGCGAGGACACTGAAGCTTTCTTT.

This sequence joins TRBV5-5 and TRBJ2-1; 8 nucleotides line up with TRBD2. The CDR3 extends over 15 amino acids. The germline CDR1 and CDR2 sequences are SGHKS and YYEKEE (reference sequence). V lost 2 bases, J lost 3 bases, and 4 bases stayed unmatched. CDR3 coding DNA: TGTGCCAGCAGCTTTCAGCGGGGGAACTACAATGAGCAGTTCTTC. The encoded protein is CASSFQRGNYNEQFF.

This clone has a single count. The chain has TRBV11-3 and TRBJ2-7; weak D call: TRBD1 (7 bases). The CDR3 runs 13 residues. Trimming removed 5 bases from V and 3 bases from J, with 11 bases in between. The germline CDR1 and CDR2 sequences are SGHNT and YENEEA. The CDR3 region is CASSQGGVYEQYF. The CDR3 region has the DNA TGTGCCAGCAGCCAGGGGGGCGTCTACGAGCAGTACTTC.